The present entry profiles one T cell receptor (beta chain) with its context. The antigen is not known. Method: immunoSEQ multiplex PCR; TCRdb's copy keeps in-frame clones and lacks some. The sample lists 97,000 or so clones; roughly nine tenths were seen once. The entry originates in a study of T cell responses to AZD1222 COVID-19 vaccine. Whole-study findings and limits: Donors skewed white British and female; clonal diversity was possibly underestimated.

This CDR3 region has 16 residues. Trimming took off 1 base at V and 5 bases at J, with 12 bases between the two ends. Germline CDR1 reads LNHNV; CDR2 reads YYDKDF (reference sequence). The TCR originated in an adult who received the AZD1222 COVID-19 vaccine. The source material was peripheral blood, sampled 28 days after the second AZD1222 dose. The gene calls are TRBV15 and TRBJ1-6, with D hard to call. The CDR3 DNA follows: TGTGCCACCAGCAGAGGGGCCCCAAGAGATAATTCACCCCTCCACTTT. Protein: CATSRGAPRDNSPLHF.